One and the same sample provided the 18 T cell receptor beta chains below, sequenced in a study of T-cell memory formation after mild COVID-19. TCRdb redid the calling of the 5' RACE reads with MiXCR, one entry per CDR3 protein. The sample contains 250,000 to 400,000 distinct CDR3 sequences, more than 13% of which appear only once. The sequencing input was PBMCs or a T cell subset sorted from them (not recorded which). The receptors here all came from a man between 18 and 35 years old who had mild COVID-19 (a few samples of this study predate the infection). Cell type and time point are not known.

The chain is built from TRBV7-2 and TRBJ2-7; D perhaps matches TRBD1 (5 bases). Germline-derived CDR1 and CDR2 are SGHTA and FQGNSA. CDR3 length: 13 amino acids. V was pared by 3 bases and J by 6 bases, with 12 bases between. CDR3 nucleotides: TGTGCCAGCAGCTTCCAGCAAAGGGGCGAGCAGTACGTC. Translation: CASSFQQRGEQYV.

This clonotype was detected a few times. This rearrangement joins TRBV6-5 to TRBJ1-1, with 11 positions matching TRBD1. The V gene end was trimmed by 5 bases and the J gene end by 0 bases; junction bases not matched to a gene: 5. In germline, CDR1 is MNHEY, CDR2 SVGAGI. The CDR3 is 16 amino acids. In DNA form, the CDR3 reads TGTGCCAGCAGTACAGGACAGGGGGCGTTGAACACTGAAGCTTTCTTT. It specifies CASSTGQGALNTEAFF.

The gene calls are TRBV6-2 or TRBV6-3 and TRBJ2-4, with TRBD1 identical over 9 bases. This CDR3 comprises 16 residues. Germline-derived CDR1 and CDR2 are MNHEY and SVGEGT. Germline trimming cut 6 bases from V and 5 bases from J; bases unmatched to any gene: 11. The CDR3 DNA follows: TGTGCCAGCAGCCCCGTGATCCGGGACAGGGAAAACATTCAGTACTTC. Protein sequence: CASSPVIRDRENIQYF.

The chain joins TRBV7-9 to TRBJ2-6; 7 positions agree with TRBD1. The CDR3 sequence is 15 residues long. CDR1 SEHNR and CDR2 FQNEAQ come from the germline V gene (reference sequence). After removal of 5 bases from V and 2 bases from J, the junction contained 3 bases not matched to a gene. The CDR3 nucleotides are TGTGCCAGCAGCCTCCAGGGGGCTGGGGCCAACGTCCTGACTTTC. Translated, it gives CASSLQGAGANVLTF. The full variable domain, with the rest looked up from reference TRBV7-9 and TRBJ2-6, is DTGVSQNPRHKITKRGQNVTFRCDPISEHNRLYWYRQTLGQGPEFLTYFQNEAQLEKSRLLSDRFSAERPKGSFSTLEIQRTEQGDSAMYLCASSLQGAGANVLTFGAGSRLTVL.

This clonotype was detected ten times or more. The CDR3 nucleotides are TGCGCCAGCAGCTTGGATGGGTATAGCACAGATACGCAGTATTTT. This gives the protein CASSLDGYSTDTQYF. The chain uses TRBV5-1 and TRBJ2-3; D is uncertain. V was pared by 0 bases and J by 0 bases, with 8 bases between. This CDR3 spans 15 amino acids. Germline CDR1 is SGHRS and CDR2 is YFSETQ.

This clonotype was seen a handful of times. This rearrangement joins TRBV6-2 or TRBV6-3 to TRBJ1-1; no clear D. This CDR3 is built from 13 residues. Trimming took off 10 bases at V and 4 bases at J, with 16 bases between the two ends. CDR1 is MNHEY and CDR2 is SVGEGT in the germline V gene. The CDR3 DNA sequence: TGTGCCACCCGCCTCACGGGAGCCACTGAAGCTTTCTTT. This codes for CATRLTGATEAFF.

This clonotype was observed a handful of times. The chain couples TRBV5-5 to TRBJ2-7; D may correspond to TRBD1 or TRBD2 (5 bases each). Germline-derived CDR1 and CDR2 are SGHKS and YYEKEE (reference sequence). This CDR3 is built from 14 residues. With 0 bases removed from V and 2 bases from J, the gap between germline ends came to 9 bases. The CDR3 reads CASSLGRDPYEQYF. DNA for the CDR3: TGTGCCAGCAGCTTGGGCAGGGACCCCTACGAGCAGTACTTC.

Comments on this clonotype: The germline gene is not matched at one end of the junction; a read error may be the cause. The rearrangement links TRBV4-1 to TRBJ1-4; D uncertain. The CDR3 covers 15 residues. CDR1 is MGHRA and CDR2 is YSYEKL in the germline V gene. The CDR3 DNA is TGCGCCATCAGCCAAACTCGGGCCGAGGGTGAAAAACTGTTTTTT. Translating gives CAISQTRAEGEKLFF.

The rearrangement links TRBV18 to TRBJ1-2, with 7 bases aligning to TRBD1. CDR3 length: 15 amino acids. CDR1 is KGHSH and CDR2 is LQKENI in the germline V gene. V shed 3 bases, J shed 2 bases, and the junction held 6 bases outside the gene matches. In DNA form, the CDR3 reads TGTGCCAGCTCACCTCAGGGGGGGATAAACTATGGCTACACCTTC. Its translation: CASSPQGGINYGYTF.

This clonotype was picked up a small number of times. The chain is built from TRBV7-9 and TRBJ2-1; a possible D gene is TRBD2 (6 bases). Germline CDR1 and CDR2: SEHNR and FQNEAQ (reference sequence). V was clipped by 1 base and J by 0 bases, with 10 bases between them. The CDR3 is 16 residues long. The CDR3 sequence is CASSLGSSGSYNEQFF. As DNA, the CDR3 is TGTGCCAGCAGCTTAGGCAGTAGCGGCTCCTACAATGAGCAGTTCTTC.

This chain links TRBV7-8 with TRBJ2-7; a weak D match, TRBD1 (5 bases). The CDR3 contains 13 residues. Deletions cut 5 bases from V and 7 bases from J, with 15 bases between. Germline loops: CDR1 SGHVS, CDR2 FQNEAQ. CDR3: CASSNSRVVEQYV. DNA of the CDR3: TGTGCCAGCAGCAATTCCAGGGTGGTGGAGCAGTACGTC.

CDR3 coding DNA: TGTGCCATCAGTGAAGGAACTGAAGCTTTCTTT. Translation gives CAISEGTEAFF. The rearrangement uses TRBV10-3 and TRBJ1-1; D is undetermined. With 3 bases removed from V and 5 bases from J, the gap between germline ends came to 4 bases. CDR1 is ENHRY and CDR2 is SYGVKD in the germline V gene. The CDR3 is made up of 11 amino acids.

This clonotype appeared a few times. This sequence joins TRBV7-9 and TRBJ1-5; D perhaps matches TRBD1 (5 bases). The CDR3 runs 13 residues. V lost 4 bases and J 6 bases, leaving 10 bases between the germline ends. Germline-derived CDR1 and CDR2 are SEHNR and FQNEAQ (reference sequence). The CDR3 sequence: CASSWARGQPQHF. The CDR3 region has the DNA TGTGCCAGCAGCTGGGCAAGGGGTCAGCCCCAGCATTTT.

J is TRBJ2-7 and V is TRBV7-9; 8 bases match TRBD1. CDR1 is SEHNR, CDR2 FQNEAQ, per germline (reference sequence). The CDR3 consists of 16 residues. V was pared by 5 bases and J by 4 bases, with 13 bases of the junction left unmatched. The chain's CDR3 is CASSRQMRQGAYEQYF. CDR3 nucleotides: TGTGCCAGCAGCCGACAGATGAGGCAGGGGGCTTACGAGCAGTACTTC. The whole variable domain, filled in from reference TRBV7-9 and TRBJ2-7, reads DTGVSQNPRHKITKRGQNVTFRCDPISEHNRLYWYRQTLGQGPEFLTYFQNEAQLEKSRLLSDRFSAERPKGSFSTLEIQRTEQGDSAMYLCASSRQMRQGAYEQYFGPGTRLTVT.

The chain combines TRBV7-9 with TRBJ2-7; 8 bases line up with TRBD2. The CDR3 runs to 14 residues. Germline loops: CDR1 SEHNR, CDR2 FQNEAQ (reference sequence). The V segment lost 4 bases and the J segment 8 bases; nucleotides outside the gene matches: 10. The CDR3 DNA sequence: TGTGCCAGCAGCTCGACCCCGGGGGGGCAGAAGCAGTACTTC. This sequence encodes CASSSTPGGQKQYF.

This chain links TRBV7-2 with TRBJ2-5, with D unresolved. CDR1 and CDR2 from the germline V gene are SGHTA and FQGNSA. CDR3 size: 14 residues. With 2 bases removed from V and 4 bases from J, the gap between germline ends came to 11 bases. CDR3 nucleotide sequence: TGTGCCAGCAGCTTAACCTCGTGGGCAGAGACCCAGTACTTC. Translation gives CASSLTSWAETQYF.

This clonotype was counted only a few times. V gene TRBV5-1 combines with J gene TRBJ1-3, with D tentatively TRBD1 (5 bases). The CDR3 is 14 amino acids. Trimming took 5 bases from V and 1 from J, leaving 10 bases between them. Per germline, CDR1 SGHRS and CDR2 YFSETQ. As DNA, the CDR3 is TGCGCCAGCAGAAATCAGGGATCTGGAAACACCATATATTTT. It yields the protein CASRNQGSGNTIYF.

The J gene is TRBJ2-5, the V gene TRBV2; D is ambiguous. CDR3 length: 14 residues. Germline assignment: CDR1 SNHLY and CDR2 FYNNEI. V was shortened by 5 bases and J by 6 bases, with 16 bases between the two germline ends. In DNA form, the CDR3 reads TGTGCCAGCAGTCAGTTTTCCGGGCCCCAGACCCAGTACTTC. Its protein product is CASSQFSGPQTQYF.